Listed here are 19 T cell receptor beta chains from one sample, sequenced in a study of cytomegalovirus exposure and HLA in healthy donors. The PCR contained 60 Vbeta and 13 Jbeta primers. TCRdb keeps only in-frame clones here, not all; method: immunoSEQ multiplex PCR. The table records about 57,000 clones, 75% to 85% of them present only once. The source material was PBMCs. The receptors originated from a man younger than 40 in good health and CMV-seronegative.

The chain has TRBV5-1 and TRBJ2-1; 8 bases map to TRBD2. The germline CDR1 and CDR2 sequences are SGHRS and YFSETQ. The CDR3 consists of 14 residues. The V gene end was trimmed by 3 bases and the J gene end by 7 bases; junction bases not matched to a gene: 6. CDR3 loop: CASSSGGSRNEQFF. The CDR3 DNA reads as TGCGCCAGCAGCTCGGGGGGGTCCCGGAATGAGCAGTTCTTC.

In this sample, this clone turned up once. The chain links TRBV19 to TRBJ2-1; 11 bases map to TRBD2. V lost 4 bases and J lost 8; bases outside the gene matches: 10. Germline V CDR1 and CDR2: LNHDA, SQIVND (reference sequence). The CDR3 totals 16 residues. CDR3 amino acids: CASSTVAGGPYDEQFF. CDR3 bases: TGTGCCAGTAGTACTGTAGCGGGAGGGCCTTATGATGAGCAGTTCTTC.

The V gene is TRBV6-6, the J gene TRBJ2-1; 9 bases align to TRBD2. Germline CDR1 is MNHNY and CDR2 is SVGAGI (reference sequence). This CDR3 comprises 16 residues. Losses at the gene ends were 5 bases for V and 7 bases for J; bases not matched to a gene: 12. The CDR3 DNA is TGTGCCAGCAGTCTAGCAGGGACTAGCAATGGGAATGAGCAGTTCTTC. This encodes CASSLAGTSNGNEQFF.

The chain carries TRBV6-5 and TRBJ1-2, with 9 positions matching TRBD1. V lost 4 bases, J lost 5 bases, and 8 bases stayed unmatched. The CDR3 contains 15 residues. From germline, CDR1 is MNHEY and CDR2 SVGAGI. The CDR3 DNA sequence: TGTGCCAGCAGTTCCCGACAGGGGGGCAGGTATGGCTACACCTTC. Its translation: CASSSRQGGRYGYTF.

The rearrangement uses TRBV13 and TRBJ2-1; tentatively, D is TRBD2 (6 bases). V shed 3 bases and J shed 8 bases, with 11 bases lying between them. The CDR3 length is 13 residues. Germline loops: CDR1 PRHDT, CDR2 FYEKMQ (reference sequence). The CDR3 bases are TGTGCCAGCAGCTTGGGTCGGAGGGATGAGCAGTTCTTC. It yields the protein CASSLGRRDEQFF.

A single count supports this clone. The chain employs TRBV9 and TRBJ2-1; 10 bases are a match to TRBD2. Germline-derived CDR1 and CDR2 are SGDLS and YYNGEE. This CDR3 comprises 14 residues. The ends lost 0 bases at V and 9 bases at J; junction bases unmatched: 3. CDR3 loop: CASSVVGTSAEQFF. The CDR3 DNA reads as TGTGCCAGCAGCGTAGTTGGGACTAGCGCTGAGCAGTTCTTC.

This sequence joins TRBV15 and TRBJ1-2; D is unresolved. This CDR3 comprises 12 residues. Germline V gene data show CDR1 as LNHNV and CDR2 as YYDKDF (reference sequence). The V end lost 0 bases, the J end lost 8 bases, and 7 bases lay between the germline ends. CDR3 loop: CATSRDARGYTF. In nucleotides, the CDR3 is TGTGCCACCAGCAGAGATGCTCGGGGCTACACCTTC. Full variable domain (rest looked up from reference TRBV15 and TRBJ1-2): DAMVIQNPRYQVTQFGKPVTLSCSQTLNHNVMYWYQQKSSQAPKLLFHYYDKDFNNEADTPDNFQSRRPNTSFCFLDIRSPGLGDTAMYLCATSRDARGYTFGSGTRLTVV.

V gene TRBV6-1 combines with J gene TRBJ1-4; 9 bases are a match to TRBD1. J gave up 6 bases and V 4 bases, and 3 bases lay outside the gene matches. The CDR3 runs to 14 residues. Germline values: CDR1 MNHNS, CDR2 SASEGT. The CDR3 region is CASSARDRDEKLFF. The CDR3 DNA is TGTGCCAGCAGTGCCCGGGACAGGGATGAAAAACTGTTTTTT.

The chain is built from TRBV9 and TRBJ2-2, with TRBD2 identical over 12 bases. CDR1 is SGDLS, CDR2 YYNGEE, per germline. The CDR3 totals 16 residues. The junction had 7 bases not matched to a gene; V was cut back by 4 bases and J by 6 bases. Here the CDR3 DNA reads TGTGCCAGCAGCTTCTGGACTAGCGGGGCGTCCGGGGAGCTGTTTTTT. This codes for CASSFWTSGASGELFF.

The genes are TRBV5-4 and TRBJ1-2; 9 positions agree with TRBD1. This CDR3 comprises 15 residues. Looked up from germline, CDR1 is SGHNT and CDR2 is YYREEE (reference sequence). V lost 4 bases to trimming and J lost 6 bases; unmatched junction nucleotides: 10. CDR3 protein: CASSGPGQGPDGYTF. The CDR3 DNA reads TGTGCCAGCAGCGGCCCGGGACAGGGCCCGGATGGCTACACCTTC.

The chain joins TRBV5-4 to TRBJ1-6, with 9 bases aligning to TRBD1. Germline assignment: CDR1 SGHNT and CDR2 YYREEE (reference sequence). The length of the CDR3 is 17 residues. V lost 4 bases to trimming and J lost 0 bases; unmatched junction nucleotides: 5. CDR3 sequence (DNA): TGTGCCAGCAGCACCTGGACAGGGGCCTCCTATAATTCACCCCTCCACTTT. Encoded protein: CASSTWTGASYNSPLHF.

This chain joins TRBV7-9 and TRBJ2-2; D perhaps matches TRBD1 (5 bases). The CDR3 totals 14 residues. V was cut by 4 bases and J by 6 bases, with 12 bases left in between. Germline V gives CDR1 SEHNR, CDR2 FQNEAQ (reference sequence). CDR3 nucleotide sequence: TGTGCCAGCAGCTCAAAGACAGTCGCCGGGGAGCTGTTTTTT. Translating it yields CASSSKTVAGELFF.

The genes are TRBV6-6 and TRBJ1-2; tentative D call: TRBD1 (5 bases). The CDR3 has 14 residues. V lost 2 bases and J 4 bases, leaving 11 bases between the germline ends. Germline V gene lookup returns CDR1 MNHNY and CDR2 SVGAGI (reference sequence). Here the CDR3 reads CASSYGEGTYGYTF. DNA for the CDR3: TGTGCCAGCAGTTACGGGGAGGGGACCTATGGCTACACCTTC.

The chain joins TRBV7-2 to TRBJ2-2, with 15 bases identical to TRBD2. CDR3 length equals 18 residues. The germline gives CDR1 SGHTA, CDR2 FQGNSA. The V segment lost 5 bases and the J segment 5 bases; nucleotides outside the gene matches: 9. The CDR3 loop reads CASSHGLAGGGRTGELFF. CDR3 nucleotide sequence: TGTGCCAGCAGCCATGGACTAGCGGGGGGGGGTCGGACCGGGGAGCTGTTTTTT. Drawing the rest from reference TRBV7-2 and TRBJ2-2, the complete variable domain is GAGVSQSPSNKVTEKGKDVELRCDPISGHTALYWYRQSLGQGLEFLIYFQGNSAPDKSGLPSDRFSAERTGGSVSTLTIQRTQQEDSAVYLCASSHGLAGGGRTGELFFGEGSRLTVL.

The chain links TRBV7-2 to TRBJ2-5, with 12 bases aligning to TRBD2. The CDR3 is 15 amino acids. Germline V gene lookup returns CDR1 SGHTA and CDR2 FQGNSA. Trimming removed 3 bases from V and 4 bases from J; junction bases left unmatched: 3. CDR3 sequence: CASSLTSGRIETQYF. CDR3 in DNA: TGTGCCAGCAGCTTGACTAGCGGGAGAATAGAGACCCAGTACTTC.

The sample holds one count of this clone. The chain joins TRBV15 to TRBJ2-7; D remains ambiguous. V lost 0 bases and J lost 3, with 3 bases in between. The CDR3 loop spans 12 amino acids. Germline CDR1 reads LNHNV; CDR2 reads YYDKDF (reference sequence). The DNA of the CDR3 is TGTGCCACCAGCAGAGACAGCTACGAGCAGTACTTC. Its translation: CATSRDSYEQYF.

This clone was counted a few times. This chain links TRBV5-4 with TRBJ1-2; 7 positions agree with TRBD1. The CDR3 is made up of 12 amino acids. V lost 5 bases to trimming and J lost 7 bases; unmatched junction nucleotides: 5. Germline V CDR1 and CDR2: SGHNT, YYREEE (reference sequence). The CDR3 loop reads CASRPGGGGYTF. The CDR3 nucleotides read TGTGCCAGCAGACCAGGGGGAGGTGGCTACACCTTC.

The CDR3 here is CASSAGHNTGELFF. Written as DNA, the CDR3 is TGTGCCAGCAGTGCTGGACACAACACCGGGGAGCTGTTTTTT. This chain joins TRBV2 and TRBJ2-2, with D possibly TRBD1 on 5 matching bases. The CDR3 totals 14 residues. The germline V and J ends were trimmed by 4 bases and 2 bases, with 8 bases remaining between them. Germline V gene data show CDR1 as SNHLY and CDR2 as FYNNEI.

This clone was counted a few times. The chain carries TRBV10-1 and TRBJ1-1, with D possibly matching TRBD1 (5 bases). CDR3 length: 12 residues. Germline values: CDR1 WNHNN, CDR2 SYGVQD (reference sequence). V gave up 5 bases and J gave up 6 bases, with 10 bases separating them. CDR3 residues: CASSRGSAEAFF. The CDR3 DNA follows: TGCGCCAGCAGTCGGGGGTCAGCTGAAGCTTTCTTT.